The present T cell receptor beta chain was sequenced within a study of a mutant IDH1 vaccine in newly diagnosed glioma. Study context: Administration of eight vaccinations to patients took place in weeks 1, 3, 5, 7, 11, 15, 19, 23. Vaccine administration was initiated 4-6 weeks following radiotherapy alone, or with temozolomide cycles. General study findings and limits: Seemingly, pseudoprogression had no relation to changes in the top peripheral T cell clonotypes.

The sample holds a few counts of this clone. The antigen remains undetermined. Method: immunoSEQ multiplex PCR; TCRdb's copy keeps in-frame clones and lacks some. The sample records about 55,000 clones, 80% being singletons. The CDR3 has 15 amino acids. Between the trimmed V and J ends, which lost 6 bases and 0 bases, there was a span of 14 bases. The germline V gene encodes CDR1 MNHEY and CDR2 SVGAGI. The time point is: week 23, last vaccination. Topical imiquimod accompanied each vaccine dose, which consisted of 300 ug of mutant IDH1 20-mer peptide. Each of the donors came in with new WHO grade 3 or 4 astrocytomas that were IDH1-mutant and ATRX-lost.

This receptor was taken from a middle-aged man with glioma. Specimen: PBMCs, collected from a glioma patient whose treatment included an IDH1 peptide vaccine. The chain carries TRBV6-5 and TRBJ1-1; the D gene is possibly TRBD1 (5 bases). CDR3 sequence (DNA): TGTGCCAGCAGCCGTGGCACAGGATTGAACACTGAAGCTTTCTTT. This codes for CASSRGTGLNTEAFF.